This T cell receptor (beta chain) was obtained from a study of blood T cell repertoires in COVID-19. The Seattle patients, enrolled during active infection, were followed longitudinally. The data were produced by immunoSEQ multiplex PCR, yet TCRdb's version contains in-frame clones alone and is incomplete. The profile shows 150,000 to 250,000 clones, 90% to 95% of them singletons. The junction had 7 bases not matched to a gene; V was cut back by 6 bases and J by 4 bases. The CDR3 consists of 15 residues. Germline assignment: CDR1 KGHSH and CDR2 LQKENI. Sequences were obtained from peripheral blood. The chain uses TRBV18 and TRBJ2-5; TRBD2 aligns across 11 bases. The source is a man under 40 with COVID-19, enrolled during active disease. The CDR3 protein is CASSPPGTSGETQYF. The DNA for the CDR3 is TGTGCCAGCTCTCCCCCCGGGACTAGCGGAGAGACCCAGTACTTC.